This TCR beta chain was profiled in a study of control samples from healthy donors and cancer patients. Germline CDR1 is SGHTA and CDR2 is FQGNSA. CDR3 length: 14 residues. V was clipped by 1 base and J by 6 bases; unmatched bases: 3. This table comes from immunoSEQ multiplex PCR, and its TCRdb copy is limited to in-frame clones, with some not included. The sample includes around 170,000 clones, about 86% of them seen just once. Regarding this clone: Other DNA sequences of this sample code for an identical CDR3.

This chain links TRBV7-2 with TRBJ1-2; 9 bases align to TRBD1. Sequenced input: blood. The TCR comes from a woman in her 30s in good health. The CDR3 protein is CASSLVTGGHGYTF. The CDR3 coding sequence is TGTGCCAGCAGCTTAGTGACAGGGGGGCATGGCTACACCTTC.